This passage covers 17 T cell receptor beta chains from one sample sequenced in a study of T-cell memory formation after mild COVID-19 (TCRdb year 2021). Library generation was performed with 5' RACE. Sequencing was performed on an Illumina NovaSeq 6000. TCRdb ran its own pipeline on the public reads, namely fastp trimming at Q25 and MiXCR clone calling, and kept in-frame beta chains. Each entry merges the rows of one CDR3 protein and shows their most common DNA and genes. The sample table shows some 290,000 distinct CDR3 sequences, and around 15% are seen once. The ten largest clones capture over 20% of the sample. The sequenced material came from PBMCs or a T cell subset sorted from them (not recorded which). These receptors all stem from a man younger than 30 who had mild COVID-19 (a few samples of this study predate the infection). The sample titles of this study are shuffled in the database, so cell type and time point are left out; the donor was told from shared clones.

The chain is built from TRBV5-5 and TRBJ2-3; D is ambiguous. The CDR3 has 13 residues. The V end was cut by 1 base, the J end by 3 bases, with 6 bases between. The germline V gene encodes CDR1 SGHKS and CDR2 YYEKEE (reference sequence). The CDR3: CASSLSQTDTQYF. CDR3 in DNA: TGTGCCAGCAGCTTGAGCCAGACAGATACGCAGTATTTT.

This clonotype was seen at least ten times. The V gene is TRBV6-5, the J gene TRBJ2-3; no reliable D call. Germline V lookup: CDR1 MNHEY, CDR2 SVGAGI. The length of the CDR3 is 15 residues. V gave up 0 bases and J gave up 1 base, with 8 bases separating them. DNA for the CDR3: TGTGCCAGCAGTTACTCGTTGGGCCGCACAGATACGCAGTATTTT. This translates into CASSYSLGRTDTQYF.

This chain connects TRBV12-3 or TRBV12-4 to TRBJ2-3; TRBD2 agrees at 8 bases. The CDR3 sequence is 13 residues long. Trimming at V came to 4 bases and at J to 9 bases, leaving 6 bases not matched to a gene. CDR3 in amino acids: CASSSPIAGTQYF. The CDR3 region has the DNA TGTGCCAGCAGTTCACCTATAGCGGGGACGCAGTATTTT.

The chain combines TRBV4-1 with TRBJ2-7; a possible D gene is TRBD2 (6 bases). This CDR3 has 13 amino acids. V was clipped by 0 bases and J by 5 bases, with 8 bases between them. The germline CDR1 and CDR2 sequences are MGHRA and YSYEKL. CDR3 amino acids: CASSQDRRDEQYF. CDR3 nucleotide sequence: TGCGCCAGCAGCCAAGATCGGAGGGACGAGCAGTACTTC.

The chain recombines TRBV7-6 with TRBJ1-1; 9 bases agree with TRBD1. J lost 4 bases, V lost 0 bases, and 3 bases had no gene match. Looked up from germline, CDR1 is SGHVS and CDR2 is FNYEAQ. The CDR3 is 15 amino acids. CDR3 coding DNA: TGTGCCAGCAGCTTAGCCCACAGGGGGCCCACTGAAGCTTTCTTT. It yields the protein CASSLAHRGPTEAFF.

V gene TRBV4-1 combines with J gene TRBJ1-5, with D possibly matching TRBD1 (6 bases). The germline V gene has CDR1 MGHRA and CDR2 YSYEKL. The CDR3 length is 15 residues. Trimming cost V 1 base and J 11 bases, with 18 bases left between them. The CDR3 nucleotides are TGCGCCAGCAGCCAAGGAGGGGGGATCCAATCAGCCCAGCATTTT. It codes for CASSQGGGIQSAQHF.

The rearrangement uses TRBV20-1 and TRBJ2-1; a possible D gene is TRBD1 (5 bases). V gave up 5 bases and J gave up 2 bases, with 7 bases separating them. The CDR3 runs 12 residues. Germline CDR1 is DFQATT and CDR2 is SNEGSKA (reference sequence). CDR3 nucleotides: TGCAGTGCTCCGGACACCTACAATGAGCAGTTCTTC. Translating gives CSAPDTYNEQFF.

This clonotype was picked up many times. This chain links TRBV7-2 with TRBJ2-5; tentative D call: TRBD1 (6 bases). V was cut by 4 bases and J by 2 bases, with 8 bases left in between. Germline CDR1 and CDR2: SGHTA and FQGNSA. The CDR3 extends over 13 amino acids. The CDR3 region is CASSSGQQETQYF. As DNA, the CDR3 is TGTGCCAGCAGCTCCGGACAGCAAGAGACCCAGTACTTC. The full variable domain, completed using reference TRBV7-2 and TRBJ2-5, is GAGVSQSPSNKVTEKGKDVELRCDPISGHTALYWYRQSLGQGLEFLIYFQGNSAPDKSGLPSDRFSAERTGGSVSTLTIQRTQQEDSAVYLCASSSGQQETQYFGPGTRLLVL.

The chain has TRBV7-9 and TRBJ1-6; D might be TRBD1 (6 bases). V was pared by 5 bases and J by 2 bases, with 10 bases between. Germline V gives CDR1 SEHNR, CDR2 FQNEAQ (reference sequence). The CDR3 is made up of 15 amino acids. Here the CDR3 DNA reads TGTGCCAGCAGCCGCGCAGGGGCCTATAATTCACCCCTCCACTTT. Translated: CASSRAGAYNSPLHF.

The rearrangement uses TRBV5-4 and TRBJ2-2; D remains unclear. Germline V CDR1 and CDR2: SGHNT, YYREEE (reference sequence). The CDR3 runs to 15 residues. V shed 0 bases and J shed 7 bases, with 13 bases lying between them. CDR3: CASSLAGVPDGELFF. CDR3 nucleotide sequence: TGTGCCAGCAGCTTGGCTGGCGTTCCGGACGGGGAGCTGTTTTTT. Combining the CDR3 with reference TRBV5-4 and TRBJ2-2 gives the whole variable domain ETGVTQSPTHLIKTRGQQVTLRCSSQSGHNTVSWYQQALGQGPQFIFQYYREEENGRGNFPPRFSGLQFPNYSSELNVNALELDDSALYLCASSLAGVPDGELFFGEGSRLTVL.

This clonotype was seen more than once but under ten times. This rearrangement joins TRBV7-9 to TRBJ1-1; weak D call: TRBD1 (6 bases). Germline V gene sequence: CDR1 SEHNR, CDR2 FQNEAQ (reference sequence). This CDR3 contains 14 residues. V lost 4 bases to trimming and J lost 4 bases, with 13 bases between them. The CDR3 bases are TGTGCCAGCAGCTCGGCAGGGACACTCACTGAAGCTTTCTTT. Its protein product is CASSSAGTLTEAFF. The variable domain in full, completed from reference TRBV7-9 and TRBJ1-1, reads DTGVSQNPRHKITKRGQNVTFRCDPISEHNRLYWYRQTLGQGPEFLTYFQNEAQLEKSRLLSDRFSAERPKGSFSTLEIQRTEQGDSAMYLCASSSAGTLTEAFFGQGTRLTVV.

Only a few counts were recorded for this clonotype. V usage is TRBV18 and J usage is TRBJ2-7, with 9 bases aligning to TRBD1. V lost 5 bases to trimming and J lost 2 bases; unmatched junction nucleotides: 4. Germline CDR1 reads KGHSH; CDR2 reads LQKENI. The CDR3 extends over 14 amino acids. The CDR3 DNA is TGTGCCAGCTCAAACAGGGGGCCCCCCTACGAGCAGTACTTC. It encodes CASSNRGPPYEQYF.

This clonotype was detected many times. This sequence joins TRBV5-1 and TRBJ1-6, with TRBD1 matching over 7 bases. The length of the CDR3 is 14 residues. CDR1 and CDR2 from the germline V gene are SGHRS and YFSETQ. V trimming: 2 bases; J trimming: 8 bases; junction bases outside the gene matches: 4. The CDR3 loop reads CASSLGQEHSPLHF. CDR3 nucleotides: TGCGCCAGCAGCTTAGGACAGGAACATTCACCCCTCCACTTT. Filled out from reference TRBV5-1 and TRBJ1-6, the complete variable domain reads KAGVTQTPRYLIKTRGQQVTLSCSPISGHRSVSWYQQTPGQGLQFLFEYFSETQRNKGNFPGRFSGRQFSNSRSEMNVSTLELGDSALYLCASSLGQEHSPLHFGNGTRLTVT.

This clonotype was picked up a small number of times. The CDR3 loop reads CASSLGRSRSADTQYF. The CDR3 DNA reads TGCGCCAGCAGCTTGGGAAGGTCCAGGTCCGCAGATACGCAGTATTTT. The chain joins TRBV5-1 to TRBJ2-3; no definite D call. The CDR3 is made up of 16 amino acids. Trimming cost V 0 bases and J 4 bases, with 15 bases left between them. Germline assignment: CDR1 SGHRS and CDR2 YFSETQ.

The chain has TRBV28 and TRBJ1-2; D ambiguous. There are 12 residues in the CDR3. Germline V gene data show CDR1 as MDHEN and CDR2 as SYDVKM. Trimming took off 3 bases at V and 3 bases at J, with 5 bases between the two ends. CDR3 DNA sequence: TGTGCCAGCAGTTTTATGGACTATGGCTACACCTTC. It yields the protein CASSFMDYGYTF.

The CDR3 bases are TGCAGTGCTAGAGAGGGAGGAAACAGGGGAGAGACCCAGTACTTC. The encoded protein is CSAREGGNRGETQYF. The rearrangement uses TRBV20-1 and TRBJ2-5; perhaps TRBD1 as D (7 bases). The CDR3 has 15 amino acids. The V gene lost 0 bases and the J gene lost 4 bases, with 15 bases spanning the gap. Germline assignment: CDR1 DFQATT and CDR2 SNEGSKA (reference sequence).

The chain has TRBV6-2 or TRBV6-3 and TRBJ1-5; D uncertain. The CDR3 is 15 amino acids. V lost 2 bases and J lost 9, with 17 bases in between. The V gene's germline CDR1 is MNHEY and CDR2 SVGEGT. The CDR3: CASSYPTFPPRPQHF. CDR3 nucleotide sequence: TGTGCCAGCAGTTACCCGACCTTTCCCCCGAGGCCCCAGCATTTT.